The 25 T cell receptor beta chains reported below all come from one sample, sequenced in a study of blood T cell repertoires in COVID-19. Sequencing used immunoSEQ multiplex PCR; TCRdb keeps in-frame clones, though not all of them. Of just over 15,000 clones detected, more than 70% appear once; the ten largest clones hold under 20%. The sample was peripheral blood. The receptor set was obtained from a human donor in a cohort sampled during active COVID-19.

The chain recombines TRBV28 with TRBJ2-4; the D gene is possibly TRBD1 (5 bases). Per the germline V gene, CDR1 is MDHEN and CDR2 is SYDVKM. V gave up 6 bases and J gave up 3 bases, with 18 bases separating them. This CDR3 comprises 16 residues. CDR3 nucleotides: TGTGCCAGCAGCCGTATGGGGCCGCAGGTCAAAAACATTCAGTACTTC. Encoded protein: CASSRMGPQVKNIQYF.

The chain carries TRBV5-1 and TRBJ2-6, with a tentative D call TRBD1 (6 bases). CDR3 length: 15 amino acids. Trimming removed 5 bases from V and 2 bases from J, with 11 bases in between. Germline lookup yields CDR1 SGHRS and CDR2 YFSETQ. CDR3 protein: CASSSQGTGANVLTF. In nucleotides, the CDR3 is TGCGCCAGCAGTTCTCAGGGGACTGGGGCCAACGTCCTGACTTTC.

The chain recombines TRBV4-2 with TRBJ2-7, with D perhaps matching TRBD2 (5 bases). Germline assignment: CDR1 LGHNA and CDR2 YNFKEQ. The V end lost 0 bases, the J end lost 3 bases, and 9 bases lay between the germline ends. The CDR3 totals 14 residues. CDR3 sequence reads: CASSQDKGGYEQYF. The CDR3 DNA reads TGTGCCAGCAGCCAAGATAAAGGAGGCTACGAGCAGTACTTC.

This clone is a singleton in its sample. The chain links TRBV18 to TRBJ1-2; 7 bases fit TRBD1. V shed 3 bases and J 3 bases; nucleotides not matched to a gene: 4. CDR3 length: 14 residues. Germline CDR1 KGHSH, CDR2 LQKENI. This chain's CDR3 is CASSPDRADYGYTF. DNA for the CDR3: TGTGCCAGCTCACCTGACAGGGCAGACTATGGCTACACCTTC. The variable domain in full, completed from reference TRBV18 and TRBJ1-2, reads NAGVMQNPRHLVRRRGQEARLRCSPMKGHSHVYWYRQLPEEGLKFMVYLQKENIIDESGMPKERFSAEFPKEGPSILRIQQVVRGDSAAYFCASSPDRADYGYTFGSGTRLTVV.

Here the CDR3 reads CASSFEGRQPQHF. CDR3 nucleotide sequence: TGTGCCAGCAGTTTCGAGGGGAGGCAGCCCCAGCATTTT. The chain joins TRBV12-3 or TRBV12-4 to TRBJ1-5; possibly TRBD1 for D (5 bases). CDR3 size: 13 residues. V was clipped by 3 bases and J by 7 bases, with 10 bases between them.

The genes are TRBV5-4 and TRBJ1-1; D unclear. Trimming took 1 base from V and 1 from J, leaving 8 bases between them. The CDR3 length is 14 residues. Germline CDR1 is SGHNT and CDR2 is YYREEE (reference sequence). CDR3 sequence reads: CASSLYGANTEAFF. DNA of the CDR3: TGTGCCAGCAGCTTGTACGGTGCGAACACTGAAGCTTTCTTT.

The chain joins TRBV4-1 to TRBJ1-1; D not resolved. Germline V gene lookup returns CDR1 MGHRA and CDR2 YSYEKL. This CDR3 comprises 14 residues. V was shortened by 4 bases and J by 0 bases, with 9 bases between the two germline ends. This CDR3 is CASSPQRLNTEAFF. The CDR3, as DNA: TGCGCCAGCAGCCCTCAGAGGTTGAACACTGAAGCTTTCTTT.

This clone appeared once. This sequence joins TRBV19 and TRBJ2-6, with TRBD2 matching 7 bases. The CDR3 contains 17 residues. J was trimmed by 0 bases and V by 6 bases; bases with no gene match: 8. CDR1 and CDR2 from the germline V gene are LNHDA and SQIVND (reference sequence). The CDR3 DNA follows: TGTGCCAGTAGCGACATGGGAGGGTTCTCTGGGGCCAACGTCCTGACTTTC. Protein product: CASSDMGGFSGANVLTF. Combining the CDR3 with reference TRBV19 and TRBJ2-6 gives the whole variable domain DGGITQSPKYLFRKEGQNVTLSCEQNLNHDAMYWYRQDPGQGLRLIYYSQIVNDFQKGDIAEGYSVSREKKESFPLTVTSAQKNPTAFYLCASSDMGGFSGANVLTFGAGSRLTVL.

The rearrangement uses TRBV4-1 and TRBJ2-6, with 7 bases fitting TRBD1. The CDR3 extends over 16 amino acids. The germline V gene has CDR1 MGHRA and CDR2 YSYEKL. The ends lost 5 bases at V and 2 bases at J; junction bases unmatched: 6. In DNA form, the CDR3 reads TGCGCCAGCAGCGGATTACAGGGGCCTGGGGCCAACGTCCTGACTTTC. Translating gives CASSGLQGPGANVLTF.

The J gene is TRBJ2-5, the V gene TRBV5-4, with D unresolved. Deletions cut 2 bases from V and 4 bases from J, with 12 bases between. The CDR3 consists of 14 residues. Germline values: CDR1 SGHNT, CDR2 YYREEE (reference sequence). CDR3 region: CASSLGRARETQYF. The CDR3 DNA follows: TGTGCCAGCAGCTTAGGTCGAGCGCGAGAGACCCAGTACTTC.

The chain combines TRBV27 with TRBJ2-5, with 10 bases fitting TRBD1. From germline, CDR1 is MNHEY and CDR2 SMNVEV (reference sequence). V shed 7 bases, J shed 3 bases, and the junction held 5 bases outside the gene matches. This CDR3 spans 14 amino acids. CDR3 in amino acids: CASKGQGREETQYF. The CDR3 region has the DNA TGTGCCAGCAAGGGACAGGGGAGGGAAGAGACCCAGTACTTC.

CDR3 nucleotides: TGTGCCAGCAGCTTAGCCCAGACTAGCGGGGTTAGCACAGATACGCAGTATTTT. This codes for CASSLAQTSGVSTDTQYF. V is TRBV7-8 and J is TRBJ2-3; the match to TRBD2 covers 11 bases. The V gene's germline CDR1 is SGHVS and CDR2 FQNEAQ. The J segment lost 0 bases and the V segment lost 0 bases, leaving 5 bases of the junction unmatched. This CDR3 has 18 residues.

This clone was recorded a few times. The chain carries TRBV16 and TRBJ1-2, with D uncertain. Per the germline V gene, CDR1 is KGHSY and CDR2 is FQNENV. V lost 0 bases, J lost 4 bases, and 18 bases lay in between. The CDR3 sequence is 17 residues long. The CDR3 DNA reads TGTGCCAGCAGCCAATCCACAGTGGTCGGCAGCAGCTATGGCTACACCTTC. This encodes CASSQSTVVGSSYGYTF.

In this sample, this clone turned up a few times. This sequence joins TRBV19 and TRBJ1-1, with D possibly matching TRBD1 (6 bases). This CDR3 has 15 residues. Germline V lookup: CDR1 LNHDA, CDR2 SQIVND (reference sequence). The V and J ends lost 4 bases and 1 base respectively, with 13 bases between them. Here the CDR3 DNA reads TGTGCCAGTAGTACTTTAGGGGGACAGAACACTGAAGCTTTCTTT. Encoded protein: CASSTLGGQNTEAFF.

The CDR3 DNA reads as TGTGCCAGTAGTAGCTTAGCGGGAGCGGGGGAGCAGTACTTC. It yields the protein CASSSLAGAGEQYF. The chain couples TRBV19 to TRBJ2-7; 9 bases are a match to TRBD2. J lost 7 bases, V lost 4 bases, and 8 bases had no gene match. The CDR3 runs to 14 residues. The germline V gene has CDR1 LNHDA and CDR2 SQIVND (reference sequence).

The rearrangement joins TRBV4-1 to TRBJ1-1; unclear D gene. V was trimmed by 4 bases and J by 0 bases, leaving 27 bases between them. Germline values: CDR1 MGHRA, CDR2 YSYEKL. The CDR3 consists of 20 residues. The CDR3 spells CASSREVLRAVVHLNTEAFF. CDR3 nucleotide sequence: TGCGCCAGCAGCCGAGAAGTGTTGCGGGCGGTTGTTCACTTGAACACTGAAGCTTTCTTT.

This clone is medium-sized. In nucleotides, the CDR3 is TGTGCCAGCAGTCCCCGGACAGGGTTTGGCTACACCTTC. This codes for CASSPRTGFGYTF. The rearrangement joins TRBV27 to TRBJ1-2, with TRBD1 matching over 8 bases. This CDR3 has 13 amino acids. The germline gives CDR1 MNHEY, CDR2 SMNVEV (reference sequence). The V and J ends lost 5 bases and 7 bases, in that order; junction bases with no gene match: 6.

This clone was counted a few times. V and J are TRBV29-1 and TRBJ2-7; D unclear. V was trimmed by 7 bases and J by 2 bases, leaving 12 bases between them. The length of the CDR3 is 12 residues. Germline CDR1 SQVTM, CDR2 ANQGSEA. The CDR3 coding sequence is TGCAGCGCCTCTAATAGTGCCTACGAGCAGTACTTC. This sequence encodes CSASNSAYEQYF.

The chain has TRBV10-3 and TRBJ1-2; 7 nucleotides match TRBD1. Germline values: CDR1 ENHRY, CDR2 SYGVKD. This CDR3 region has 13 residues. After removal of 2 bases from V and 6 bases from J, the junction contained 3 bases not matched to a gene. CDR3 in DNA: TGTGCCATCAGTGAGCCTCAGGGGGATGGCTACACCTTC. Encoded protein: CAISEPQGDGYTF.

V usage is TRBV19 and J usage is TRBJ2-1; D might be TRBD1 (5 bases). Germline CDR1 LNHDA, CDR2 SQIVND (reference sequence). The CDR3 length is 11 residues. V was cut by 6 bases and J by 7 bases, with 7 bases left in between. CDR3 residues: CASRGVNEQFF. The CDR3, as DNA: TGTGCCAGTAGAGGGGTGAATGAGCAGTTCTTC. Together with reference TRBV19 and TRBJ2-1, the CDR3 gives the full variable domain: DGGITQSPKYLFRKEGQNVTLSCEQNLNHDAMYWYRQDPGQGLRLIYYSQIVNDFQKGDIAEGYSVSREKKESFPLTVTSAQKNPTAFYLCASRGVNEQFFGPGTRLTVL.

In this sample, this clone turned up a few times. V is TRBV6-2 or TRBV6-3 and J is TRBJ2-1; D gene ambiguous. There are 13 residues in the CDR3. V lost 4 bases and J lost 4, with 8 bases in between. Germline V gene data show CDR1 as MNHEY and CDR2 as SVGEGT. The CDR3 sequence is CASSSWAYNEQFF. CDR3 in DNA: TGTGCCAGCAGTTCCTGGGCATACAATGAGCAGTTCTTC.

This clone was detected a few times. The chain combines TRBV24-1 with TRBJ2-7, with 7 bases fitting TRBD1. Germline CDR1 is KGHDR and CDR2 is SFDVKD. Trimming took 4 bases from V and 2 from J; bases not matched to a gene: 1. The CDR3 sequence is 13 residues long. The chain's CDR3 is CATSETGTYEQYF. In DNA form, the CDR3 reads TGTGCCACCAGTGAGACAGGGACCTACGAGCAGTACTTC.

The rearrangement links TRBV27 to TRBJ2-5; TRBD2 aligns across 8 bases. The CDR3 has 15 residues. Germline CDR1 reads MNHEY; CDR2 reads SMNVEV (reference sequence). J was trimmed by 5 bases and V by 5 bases; bases with no gene match: 10. In nucleotides, the CDR3 is TGTGCCAGCAGTCCCACCGGGACTAGTGCGGAGACCCAGTACTTC. Translation gives CASSPTGTSAETQYF.

V is TRBV9 and J is TRBJ1-2; D call uncertain. Germline values: CDR1 SGDLS, CDR2 YYNGEE. V gave up 0 bases and J gave up 4 bases, with 10 bases separating them. CDR3 size: 14 residues. In DNA form, the CDR3 reads TGTGCCAGCAGCGTAGGGGCGGGGAGCTATGGCTACACCTTC. Encoded protein: CASSVGAGSYGYTF.

This clone was picked up a small number of times. This sequence joins TRBV3-1 (or the pseudogene TRBV3-2) and TRBJ1-1; the D gene is possibly TRBD1 (5 bases). CDR1 is LGHDT and CDR2 is YNNKEL in the germline V gene (reference sequence). This CDR3 is 11 amino acids long. V was pared by 3 bases and J by 10 bases, with 9 bases between. The CDR3 region is CASSQAGGAFF. CDR3 DNA sequence: TGTGCCAGCAGCCAGGCCGGGGGAGCTTTCTTT.